This TCR beta chain derives from a study of T cell repertoires in cytomegalovirus infection. The wider study: Indications came from public TCR beta signatures; they pointed to CMV infection and to a matching HLA type. Points from the study as a whole: The cumulative frequency of public TCR beta families identified carriers of CMV plus the relevant HLA.

Comments on this clonotype: What it binds is unknown.

TCRdb analysed the reads with MiXCR anew, one entry per CDR3 protein. The data show about 740,000 distinct CDR3 sequences, 35% seen once. The CDR3 contains 16 residues. Germline V lookup: CDR1 MGHRA, CDR2 YSYEKL. Between the trimmed V and J ends, which lost 3 bases and 2 bases, there was a span of 16 bases. The receptor was isolated from a human donor in good health (CMV status not recorded). Some clones in this sample may be carry-over from other donors' samples. The chain joins TRBV4-1 to TRBJ2-5, with D possibly TRBD2 on 6 matching bases. The sample consisted of PBMCs. CDR3 sequence: CASSHHEVAGQETQYF. The CDR3 nucleotides read TGCGCCAGCAGCCACCACGAGGTTGCGGGGCAAGAGACCCAGTACTTC.